This T cell receptor (beta chain) was identified during a study of OX40 agonist ivuxolimab in advanced cancers. Background on the study: Patients got intravenous ivuxolimab at 0.01 to 10 mg/kg every 2 weeks. A mean age of approximately 58 years, range roughly 20 to 80, was recorded, and approximately 85% were male. Study-wide findings and caveats: Among expanded peripheral T cells, antigen specificity went undetermined.

Autoimmune disease history or systemic immunosuppression disqualified patients. Germline trimming cut 0 bases from V and 1 base from J; bases unmatched to any gene: 2. The germline CDR1 and CDR2 sequences are SGDLS and YYNGEE. The CDR3 is 15 residues long. With respect to this clone: Antigen unknown.

TCRdb's copy holds only in-frame clones and misses some; the assay was immunoSEQ multiplex PCR. The repertoire holds about 77,000 clones, with around four fifths as singletons. This sequence joins TRBV9 and TRBJ2-5; 8 positions match TRBD2. The material was CD4+ or CD8+ T cells sorted from blood, obtained in a trial of the OX40 agonist ivuxolimab. The clonotype originates from an adult with an advanced solid tumor such as melanoma, head and neck, liver or kidney cancer. CDR3 sequence (DNA): TGTGCCAGCAGCGTAGGAGCGGGGGCCCAAGAGACCCAGTACTTC. Its translation: CASSVGAGAQETQYF.